This T cell receptor (beta chain) is from a study of blood T cells in healthy people across ages. Notes on the study in general: TCR beta diversity was tightly associated with the proportion of naive T cells.

Regarding this clonotype: Its antigen is not identified.

V dropped 0 bases and J dropped 4 bases, with 9 bases sitting between them. This CDR3 has 15 residues. Primed by a sample-barcoded 5' primer and a J-beta primer mix, a second PCR proceeded for 7 to 11 cycles. Each CDR3 protein is one row after TCRdb ran MiXCR on the 5' RACE reads. The data contain 700,000 to 950,000 distinct CDR3 sequences, about 40% of them singletons. The receptor comes from a woman aged 55-70 years in good health. The chain recombines TRBV12-3 or TRBV12-4 with TRBJ2-2; maybe TRBD2 (5 bases). Sequencing was performed on blood. CDR3 loop: CASSLAGEGTGELFF. CDR3 coding DNA: TGTGCCAGCAGTTTAGCGGGAGAGGGCACCGGGGAGCTGTTTTTT.